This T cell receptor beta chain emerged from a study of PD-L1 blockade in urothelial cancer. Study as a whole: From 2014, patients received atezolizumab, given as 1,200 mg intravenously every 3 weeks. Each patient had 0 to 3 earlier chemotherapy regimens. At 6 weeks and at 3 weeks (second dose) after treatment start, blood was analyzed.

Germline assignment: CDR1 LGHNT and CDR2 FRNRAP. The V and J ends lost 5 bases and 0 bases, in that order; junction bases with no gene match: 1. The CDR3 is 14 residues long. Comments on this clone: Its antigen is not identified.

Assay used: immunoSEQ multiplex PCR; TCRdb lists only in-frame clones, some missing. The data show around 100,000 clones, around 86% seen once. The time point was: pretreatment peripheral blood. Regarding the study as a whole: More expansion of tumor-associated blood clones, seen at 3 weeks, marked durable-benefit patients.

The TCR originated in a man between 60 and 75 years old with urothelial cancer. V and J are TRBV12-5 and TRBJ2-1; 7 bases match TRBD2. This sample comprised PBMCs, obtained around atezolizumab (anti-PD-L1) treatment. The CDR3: CASGSGNSYNEQFF. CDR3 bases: TGTGCTAGTGGTAGCGGGAACTCCTACAATGAGCAGTTCTTC.